Listed below are T cell receptor beta chains from one sample, sequenced in a study of blood T cell repertoires in COVID-19. The table came from immunoSEQ multiplex PCR; TCRdb's copy has only in-frame clones and leaves some out. Seen here are around 260,000 clones, 85% observed once, and the top ten hold about an eighth. The sample taken for sequencing was peripheral blood. These TCRs come from a human donor in a cohort sampled during active COVID-19. Each CDR3 is given with its conserved first and last residue. D genes are given only for firm matches. Size is omitted from some rows. Given values are once, few, many or a class for expanded clones.

j_gene	d_gene	v_gene	abundance	CDR3aa	CDR3nt
TRBJ1-4	-	TRBV14	-	CASSHGGRGKLFF	TGTGCCAGCAGCCATGGCGGACGGGGGAAACTGTTTTTT
TRBJ2-2	TRBD1	TRBV6-5	-	CASSHRDRGTGELFF	TGTGCCAGCAGCCATCGGGACAGGGGCACCGGGGAGCTGTTTTTT
TRBJ2-1	-	TRBV5-1	-	CASSLGLEGGEQFF	TGCGCCAGCAGCTTGGGACTAGAAGGAGGTGAGCAGTTCTTC
TRBJ1-3	-	TRBV6-6	many	CASLTGGGNTIYF	TGTGCCAGTCTAACGGGGGGTGGAAACACCATATATTTT
TRBJ1-2	TRBD1	TRBV29-1	-	CSVDGLGQGARGYTF	TGCAGCGTTGATGGGCTCGGACAGGGGGCGCGTGGCTACACCTTC
TRBJ1-4	-	TRBV15	-	CATSTAGATNEKLFF	TGTGCCACCAGCACCGCAGGCGCAACTAATGAAAAACTGTTTTTT
TRBJ2-1	-	TRBV2	-	CASSEWAGRSYNEQFF	TGTGCCAGCAGTGAATGGGCGGGGAGGTCCTACAATGAGCAGTTCTTC
TRBJ2-7	TRBD2	TRBV6-2/TRBV6-3	-	CASSPPGTSRLGEQYF	TGTGCCAGCAGTCCACCCGGGACTAGTCGTCTTGGCGAGCAGTACTTC
TRBJ1-1	-	TRBV6-2/TRBV6-3	-	CASSPTGRGRNEAFF	TGTGCCAGCAGTCCGACCGGGAGGGGAAGAAATGAAGCTTTCTTT
TRBJ2-7	TRBD2	TRBV19	-	CASSILGGSLGEQYF	TGTGCCAGTAGTATACTGGGCGGGAGCCTCGGCGAGCAGTACTTC
TRBJ1-2	TRBD1	TRBV19	-	CASSTRQGDGYTF	TGTGCCAGTAGTACCCGACAGGGGGACGGCTACACCTTC
TRBJ2-7	-	TRBV28	-	CASSQGHPPYEQYF	TGTGCCAGCAGCCAGGGACACCCTCCCTACGAGCAGTACTTC
TRBJ1-1	-	TRBV24-1	-	CATSDRGSGTEAFF	TGTGCCACCAGTGATAGGGGGTCCGGTACTGAAGCTTTCTTT
TRBJ2-3	TRBD2	TRBV2	-	CASTPPSGSADTQYF	TGTGCCAGCACTCCCCCGAGCGGGAGTGCAGATACGCAGTATTTT
TRBJ2-2	TRBD2	TRBV2	-	CASSPRGLAGVQGGELFF	TGTGCCAGCAGTCCACGCGGACTAGCGGGAGTTCAGGGCGGGGAGCTGTTTTTT
TRBJ2-3	TRBD2	TRBV7-3	-	CASSLRGLSTDTQYF	TGTGCCAGCAGCTTAAGGGGACTAAGCACAGATACGCAGTATTTT
TRBJ2-7	-	TRBV3-1/TRBV3-2	-	CASSQDGREQYF	TGTGCCAGCAGCCAAGATGGGCGCGAGCAGTACTTC
TRBJ2-7	-	TRBV4-2	-	CASSSDLVSVYEQYF	TGTGCCAGCAGCTCAGACCTAGTTAGCGTCTACGAGCAGTACTTC
TRBJ1-2	-	TRBV24-1	-	CATSDSGSAYGYTF	TGTGCCACCAGTGATTCAGGGTCGGCATATGGCTACACCTTC
TRBJ2-5	TRBD2	TRBV28	-	CASSFPGIAGGAETQYF	TGTGCCAGCAGTTTCCCAGGAATAGCGGGAGGAGCGGAGACCCAGTACTTC
TRBJ1-4	-	TRBV19	-	CASSMDSPLSPLLFF	TGTGCCAGTAGTATGGACAGTCCGTTATCGCCCTTGCTGTTTTTT
TRBJ2-1	-	TRBV4-2	-	CASSQVSGLEQFF	TGTGCCAGCAGCCAAGTAAGTGGCCTTGAGCAGTTCTTC
TRBJ2-7	-	TRBV18	-	CASSPRQYAYEQYF	TGTGCCAGCTCACCACGACAGTACGCCTACGAGCAGTACTTC
TRBJ2-5	-	TRBV19	-	CASSPRVGRGTQYF	TGTGCCAGTAGTCCGCGCGTGGGTAGAGGGACCCAGTACTTC
TRBJ1-2	-	TRBV28	-	CASSSHRSNYGYTF	TGTGCCAGCAGTTCACACAGGAGTAACTATGGCTACACCTTC
TRBJ2-1	-	TRBV9	-	CASSVGVLSSYNEQFF	TGTGCCAGCAGCGTAGGAGTACTTAGCTCCTACAATGAGCAGTTCTTC
TRBJ2-2	-	TRBV14	-	CASSQDRTGKLFF	TGTGCCAGCAGCCAAGACCGTACGGGTAAACTGTTTTTT
TRBJ2-3	TRBD2	TRBV7-2	-	CASSVQGTSGDTQYF	TGTGCCAGCAGCGTTCAGGGGACTAGCGGAGATACGCAGTATTTT
TRBJ2-7	-	TRBV7-9	-	CASSMEGVGYEQYF	TGTGCCAGCAGCATGGAGGGAGTAGGTTACGAGCAGTACTTC
TRBJ1-5	-	TRBV4-3	-	CASSQEYRVGQPQHF	TGCGCCAGCAGCCAAGAGTACAGGGTGGGTCAGCCCCAGCATTTT
TRBJ1-5	-	TRBV28	once	CASSRTASEPQHF	TGTGCCAGCAGTCGGACAGCCTCGGAGCCCCAGCATTTT
TRBJ2-1	TRBD2	TRBV5-1	few	CASSPGGGEQFF	TGCGCCAGCAGCCCGGGAGGTGGCGAGCAGTTCTTC
TRBJ2-3	-	TRBV2	few	CASSYSTDTQYF	TGTGCCAGCAGCTACTCCACAGATACGCAGTATTTT
TRBJ2-1	TRBD2	TRBV7-9	-	CASSHIAGAYNEQFF	TGTGCCAGCAGCCACATAGCGGGAGCATACAATGAGCAGTTCTTC
TRBJ1-3	-	TRBV6-5	-	CASRSDQGSGNTIYF	TGTGCCAGCAGGTCTGATCAGGGTTCAGGAAACACCATATATTTT
TRBJ1-5	-	TRBV6-1	-	CASSERSGGWQPQHF	TGTGCCAGCAGTGAAAGATCGGGGGGCTGGCAGCCCCAGCATTTT
TRBJ1-1	-	TRBV5-1	-	CASSKSGMNTEAFF	TGCGCCAGCAGCAAGTCAGGGATGAACACTGAAGCTTTCTTT
TRBJ2-1	TRBD2	TRBV4-2	-	CASSQDLAGSYNEQFF	TGTGCCAGCAGCCAAGATTTAGCGGGGTCCTACAATGAGCAGTTCTTC
TRBJ2-7	-	TRBV2	-	CASSDSPGSDF	TGTGCCAGCAGTGACTCTCCAGGTTCGGACTTC
TRBJ2-7	-	TRBV7-8	-	CASSNTGSVDYEQYF	TGTGCCAGCAGCAATACAGGGTCAGTTGACTACGAGCAGTACTTC
TRBJ2-3	-	TRBV5-5	-	CASSLYGGWLTSTDTQYF	TGTGCCAGCAGCTTGTATGGGGGGTGGCTTACTAGCACAGATACGCAGTATTTT